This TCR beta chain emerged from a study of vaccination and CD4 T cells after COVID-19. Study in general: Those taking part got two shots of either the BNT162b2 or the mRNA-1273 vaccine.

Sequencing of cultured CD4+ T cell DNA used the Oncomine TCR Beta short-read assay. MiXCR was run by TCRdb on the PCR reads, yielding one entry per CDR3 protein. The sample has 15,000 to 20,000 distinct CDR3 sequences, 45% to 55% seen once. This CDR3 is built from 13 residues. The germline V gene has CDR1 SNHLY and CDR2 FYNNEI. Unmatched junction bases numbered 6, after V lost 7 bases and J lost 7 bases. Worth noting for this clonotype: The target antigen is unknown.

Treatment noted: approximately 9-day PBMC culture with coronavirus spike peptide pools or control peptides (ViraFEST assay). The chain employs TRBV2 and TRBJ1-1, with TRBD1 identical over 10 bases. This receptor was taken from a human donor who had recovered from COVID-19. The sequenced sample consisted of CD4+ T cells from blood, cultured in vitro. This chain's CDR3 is CASTGQGVNEAFF. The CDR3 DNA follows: TGTGCCAGCACCGGACAGGGGGTAAATGAAGCTTTCTTT.